The 3 T cell receptor beta chains below come from one sample, sequenced in a study of blood T cell repertoires in COVID-19. TCRdb's copy holds only in-frame clones and misses some; the assay was immunoSEQ multiplex PCR. The repertoire holds roughly 150,000 clones, with more than 80% as singletons. Sequenced sample: peripheral blood. These receptors were taken from a woman aged 40 to 49 with acute or convalescent COVID-19.

This sequence joins TRBV7-2 and TRBJ2-7; the match to TRBD2 covers 9 bases. Per the germline V gene, CDR1 is SGHTA and CDR2 is FQGNSA. The ends lost 3 bases at V and 4 bases at J; junction bases unmatched: 4. The CDR3 loop spans 14 amino acids. The CDR3 nucleotides are TGTGCCAGCAGCTTTGCGGGGGGGCCGTACGAGCAGTACTTC. Translation: CASSFAGGPYEQYF.

The rearrangement joins TRBV27 to TRBJ2-1; 7 nucleotides agree with TRBD2. V shed 6 bases and J 2 bases; nucleotides not matched to a gene: 7. Looked up from germline, CDR1 is MNHEY and CDR2 is SMNVEV (reference sequence). The CDR3 length is 15 residues. The CDR3 protein is CASSARGEAYNEQFF. In DNA, the CDR3 is TGTGCCAGCAGCGCCCGGGGGGAAGCCTACAATGAGCAGTTCTTC.

The rearrangement uses TRBV5-1 and TRBJ2-1; 10 nucleotides agree with TRBD2. CDR1 SGHRS and CDR2 YFSETQ come from the germline V gene. The CDR3 consists of 15 residues. J gave up 6 bases and V 4 bases, and 7 bases lay outside the gene matches. The CDR3 region is CASSRIAGGLNEQFF. In DNA, the CDR3 is TGCGCCAGCAGCAGAATAGCGGGGGGTCTCAATGAGCAGTTCTTC.